This section outlines one T cell receptor beta chain sequence together with its context. This sample is part of a study of blood T cell repertoires in COVID-19. Germline CDR1 MNHEY, CDR2 SVGAGI. The CDR3 extends over 13 amino acids. The germline V and J ends were trimmed by 6 bases and 9 bases, with 15 bases remaining between them. Authors' data handling: Reference gene primers were amplified, and this amplification served to estimate nucleated cell counts. Here immunoSEQ multiplex PCR was the method, and the copy in TCRdb shows in-frame clones only, minus some. The V and J calls and the clone size are those of that table, but D and trimming were determined from the DNA. This sample yields approximately 380,000 clones, of which 85% are seen a single time; 3% to 4% belongs to the top ten.

The chain is built from TRBV6-5 and TRBJ2-1, with a tentative D call TRBD2 (6 bases). This clonotype was obtained from a woman aged 18-29 years with acute or convalescent COVID-19. Sequencing input: peripheral blood. The CDR3 region has the DNA TGTGCCAGCAGCAGTCGGAGGGCCTTTGAGCAGTTCTTC. Protein: CASSSRRAFEQFF.